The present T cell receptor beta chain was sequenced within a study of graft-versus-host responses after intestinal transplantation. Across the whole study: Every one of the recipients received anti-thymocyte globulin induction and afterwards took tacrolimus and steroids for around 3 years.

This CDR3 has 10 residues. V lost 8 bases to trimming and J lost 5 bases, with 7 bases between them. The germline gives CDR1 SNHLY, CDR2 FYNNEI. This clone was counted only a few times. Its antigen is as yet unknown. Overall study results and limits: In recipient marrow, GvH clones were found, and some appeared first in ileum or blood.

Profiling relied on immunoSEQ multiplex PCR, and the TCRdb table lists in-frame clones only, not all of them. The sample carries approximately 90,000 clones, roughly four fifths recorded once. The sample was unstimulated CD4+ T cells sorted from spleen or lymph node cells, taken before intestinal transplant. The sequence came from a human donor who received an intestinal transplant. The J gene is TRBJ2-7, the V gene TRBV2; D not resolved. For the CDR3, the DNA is TGTGCCAGCCAGTTCCACGAGCAGTACTTC. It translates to CASQFHEQYF.